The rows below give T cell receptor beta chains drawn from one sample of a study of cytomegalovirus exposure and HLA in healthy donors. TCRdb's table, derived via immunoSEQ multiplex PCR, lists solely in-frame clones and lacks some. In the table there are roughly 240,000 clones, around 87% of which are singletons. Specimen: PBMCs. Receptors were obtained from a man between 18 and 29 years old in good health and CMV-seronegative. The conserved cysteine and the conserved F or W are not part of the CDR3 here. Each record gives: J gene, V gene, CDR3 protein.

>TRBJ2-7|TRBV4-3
ASSRRGSGHGGYEQY
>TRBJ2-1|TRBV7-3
ASSPRLAGDGNEQF
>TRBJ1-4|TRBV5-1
ASSLAEAANEKLF
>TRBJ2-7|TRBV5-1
ASSLAYALAPYFYEQY
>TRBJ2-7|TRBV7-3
ASTRTSGGEQY
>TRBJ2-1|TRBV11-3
ASSPTGLAGGPRSNEQF
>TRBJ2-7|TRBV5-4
ASSSTGSSYEQY
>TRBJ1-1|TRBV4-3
ASSRSRVSTAEAF
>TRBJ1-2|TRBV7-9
ASSLFDTPDGYT
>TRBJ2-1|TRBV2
ASTNRVNNEQF
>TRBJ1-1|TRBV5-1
ASSPGTGRMNTEAF
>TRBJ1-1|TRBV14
ASSLMDSYTEAF
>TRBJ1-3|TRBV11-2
ASSPGQAVANTIY
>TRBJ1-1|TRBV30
AWSQGQGKAF
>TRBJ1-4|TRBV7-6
ASSQGPATNEKLF
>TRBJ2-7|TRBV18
ASSGAGGSYEQY
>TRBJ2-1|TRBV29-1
SVERVGGLGF
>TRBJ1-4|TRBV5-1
ASSTGTGREKLF
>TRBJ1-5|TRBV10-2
ATLEDPTPNQPQH
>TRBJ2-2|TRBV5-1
ASSLVPSGDTTGELF
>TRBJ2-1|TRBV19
ASREGQGYNEQF
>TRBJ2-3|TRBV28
ASTEDTGIADTQY